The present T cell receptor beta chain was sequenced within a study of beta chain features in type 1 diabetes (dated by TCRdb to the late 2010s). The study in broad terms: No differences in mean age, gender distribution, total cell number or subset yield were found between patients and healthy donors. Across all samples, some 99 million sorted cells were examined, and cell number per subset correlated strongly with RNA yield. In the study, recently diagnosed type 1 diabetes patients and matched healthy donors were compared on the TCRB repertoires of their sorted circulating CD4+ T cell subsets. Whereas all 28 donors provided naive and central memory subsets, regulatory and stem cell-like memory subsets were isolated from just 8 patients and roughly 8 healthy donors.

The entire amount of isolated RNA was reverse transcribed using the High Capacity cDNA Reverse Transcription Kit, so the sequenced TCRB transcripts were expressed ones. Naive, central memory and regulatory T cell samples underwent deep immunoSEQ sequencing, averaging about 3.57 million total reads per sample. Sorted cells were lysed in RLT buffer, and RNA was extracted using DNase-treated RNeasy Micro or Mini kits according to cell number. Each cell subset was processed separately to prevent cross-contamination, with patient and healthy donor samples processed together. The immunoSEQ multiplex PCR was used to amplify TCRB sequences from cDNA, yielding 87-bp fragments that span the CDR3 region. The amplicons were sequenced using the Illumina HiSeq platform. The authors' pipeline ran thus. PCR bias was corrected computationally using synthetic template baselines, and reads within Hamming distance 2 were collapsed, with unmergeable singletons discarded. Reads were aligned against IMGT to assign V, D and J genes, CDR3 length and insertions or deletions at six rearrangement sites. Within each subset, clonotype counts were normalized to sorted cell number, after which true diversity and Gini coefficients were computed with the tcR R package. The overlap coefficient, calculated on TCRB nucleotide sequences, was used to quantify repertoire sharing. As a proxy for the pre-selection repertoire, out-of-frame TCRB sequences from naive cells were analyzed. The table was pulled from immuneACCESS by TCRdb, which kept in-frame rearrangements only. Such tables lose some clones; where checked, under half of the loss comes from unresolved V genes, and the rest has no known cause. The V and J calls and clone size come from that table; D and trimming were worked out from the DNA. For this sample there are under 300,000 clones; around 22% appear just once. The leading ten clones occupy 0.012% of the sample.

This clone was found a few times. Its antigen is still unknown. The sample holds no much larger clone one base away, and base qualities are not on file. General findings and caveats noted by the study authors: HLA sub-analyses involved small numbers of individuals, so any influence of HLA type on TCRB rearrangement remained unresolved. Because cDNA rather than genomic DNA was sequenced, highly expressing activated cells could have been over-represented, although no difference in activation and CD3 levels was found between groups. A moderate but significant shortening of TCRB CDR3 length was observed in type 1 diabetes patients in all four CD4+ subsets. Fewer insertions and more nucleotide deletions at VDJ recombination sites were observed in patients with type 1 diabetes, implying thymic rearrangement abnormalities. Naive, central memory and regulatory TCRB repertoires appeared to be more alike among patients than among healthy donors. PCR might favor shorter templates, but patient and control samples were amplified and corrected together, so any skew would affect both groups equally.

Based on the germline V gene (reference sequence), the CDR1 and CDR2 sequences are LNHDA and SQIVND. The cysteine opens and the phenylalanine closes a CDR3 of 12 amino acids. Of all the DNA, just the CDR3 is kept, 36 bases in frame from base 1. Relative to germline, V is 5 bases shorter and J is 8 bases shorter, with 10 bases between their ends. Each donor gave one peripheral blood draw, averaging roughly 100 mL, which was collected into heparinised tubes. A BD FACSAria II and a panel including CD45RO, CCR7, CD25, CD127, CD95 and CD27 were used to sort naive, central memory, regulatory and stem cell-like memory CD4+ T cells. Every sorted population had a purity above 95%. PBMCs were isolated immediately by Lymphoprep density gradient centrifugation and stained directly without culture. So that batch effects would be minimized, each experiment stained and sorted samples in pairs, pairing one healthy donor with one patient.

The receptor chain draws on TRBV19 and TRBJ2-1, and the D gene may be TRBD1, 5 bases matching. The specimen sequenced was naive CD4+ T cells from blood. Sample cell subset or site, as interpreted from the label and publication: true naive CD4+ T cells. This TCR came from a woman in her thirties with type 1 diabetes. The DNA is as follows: TGTGCCAGTAGTTCCAGGGTCTATGAGCAGTTCTTC. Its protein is CASSSRVYEQFF.